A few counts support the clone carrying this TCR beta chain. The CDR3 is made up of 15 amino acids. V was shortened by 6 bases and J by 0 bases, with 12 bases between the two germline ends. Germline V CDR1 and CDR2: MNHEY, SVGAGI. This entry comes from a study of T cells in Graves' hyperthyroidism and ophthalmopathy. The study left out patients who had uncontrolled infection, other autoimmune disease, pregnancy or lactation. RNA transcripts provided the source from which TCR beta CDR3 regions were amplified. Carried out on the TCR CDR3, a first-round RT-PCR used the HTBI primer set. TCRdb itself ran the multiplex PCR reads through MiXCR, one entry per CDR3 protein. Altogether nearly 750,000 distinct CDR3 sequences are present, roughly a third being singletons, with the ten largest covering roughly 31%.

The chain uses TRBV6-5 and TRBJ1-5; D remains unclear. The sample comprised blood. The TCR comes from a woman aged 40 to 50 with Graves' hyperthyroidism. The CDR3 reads CASRAKGNSNQPQHF. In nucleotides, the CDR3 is TGTGCCAGCAGGGCAAAAGGAAATAGCAATCAGCCCCAGCATTTT.